This T cell receptor beta chain appears in the sequencing data of a study of CD8 T cells in Susac syndrome. Turning to the study itself: Patients with Susac syndrome, at blood draw, were therapy-naive, on corticosteroids, or on intravenous immunoglobulin alone. Findings and limits, study-wide: The CD4+ T cell repertoires that were profiled in Susac syndrome showed no clonal expansion.

Concerning this clonotype: Its antigen is still unknown.

The CDR3 runs to 14 residues. V shed 6 bases, J shed 6 bases, and the junction held 7 bases outside the gene matches. Germline CDR1 LNHNV, CDR2 YYDKDF (reference sequence). Random-hexamer reverse transcription was applied to about 0.5 to 1 ug RNA. Amplification of the TCR beta CDR3 was carried out by immunoSEQ multiplex PCR, which spanned a total of 54 Vbeta and 13 Jbeta segments. Via MiXCR, TCRdb re-called the immunoSEQ multiplex PCR reads, giving one row per CDR3 protein. Here the sample spans some 94,000 distinct CDR3 sequences, 90% to 95% being singletons. The sequenced sample was CD4+ T cells from PBMCs. The genes are TRBV15 and TRBJ2-1, with 8 bases matching TRBD1. This clonotype was sampled from a human donor with Susac syndrome. CDR3 bases: TGTGCCACCAGTTTACAGGGGGGCCTCAATGAGCAGTTCTTC. Translating it yields CATSLQGGLNEQFF.